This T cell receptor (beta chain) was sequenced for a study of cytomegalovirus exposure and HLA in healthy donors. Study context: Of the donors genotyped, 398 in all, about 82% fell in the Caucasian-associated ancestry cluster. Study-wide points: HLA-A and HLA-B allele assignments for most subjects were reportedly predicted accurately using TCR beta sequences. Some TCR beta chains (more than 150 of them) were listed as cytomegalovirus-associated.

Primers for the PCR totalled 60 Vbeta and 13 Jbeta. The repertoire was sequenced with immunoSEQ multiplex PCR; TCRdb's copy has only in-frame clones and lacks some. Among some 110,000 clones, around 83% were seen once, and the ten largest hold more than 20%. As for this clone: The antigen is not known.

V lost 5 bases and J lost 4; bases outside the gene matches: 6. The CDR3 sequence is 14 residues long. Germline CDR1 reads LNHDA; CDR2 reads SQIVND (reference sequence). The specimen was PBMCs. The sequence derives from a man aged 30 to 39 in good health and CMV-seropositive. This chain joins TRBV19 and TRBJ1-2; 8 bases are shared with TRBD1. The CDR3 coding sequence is TGTGCCAGTAGTCCAGGGGGCGCGGGCTATGGCTACACCTTC. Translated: CASSPGGAGYGYTF.